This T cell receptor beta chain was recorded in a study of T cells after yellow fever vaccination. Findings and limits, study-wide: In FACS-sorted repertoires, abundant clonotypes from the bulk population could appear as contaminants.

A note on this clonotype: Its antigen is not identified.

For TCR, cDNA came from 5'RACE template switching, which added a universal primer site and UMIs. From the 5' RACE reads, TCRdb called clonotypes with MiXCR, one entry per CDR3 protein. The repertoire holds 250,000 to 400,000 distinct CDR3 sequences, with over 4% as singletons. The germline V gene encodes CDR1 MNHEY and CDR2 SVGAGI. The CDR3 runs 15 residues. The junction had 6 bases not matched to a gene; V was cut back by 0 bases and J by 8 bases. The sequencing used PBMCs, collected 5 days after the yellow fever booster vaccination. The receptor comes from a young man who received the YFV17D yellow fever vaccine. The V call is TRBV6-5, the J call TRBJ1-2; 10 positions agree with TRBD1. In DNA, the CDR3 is TGTGCCAGCAGTTACTCTGGGACAGGGGTTCGAGGCTACACCTTC. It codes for CASSYSGTGVRGYTF.